Here is one T cell receptor beta chain with its context. Per the original data handling: Quantification of nucleated cells was approximated via reference gene primer amplification. Clones were sequenced by immunoSEQ multiplex PCR, and TCRdb holds only the in-frame ones, with some missing. V, J and clone size reflect that table, while D and trimming were determined from the DNA. This sample yields about 120,000 clones, of which approximately 90% are seen a single time; about 4.5% belongs to the top ten. This specimen comes from a study of blood T cell repertoires in COVID-19. Turning to the study itself: Sources were T cells, B-cell-depleted T cells, or PBMCs; the material itself was cDNA or gDNA.

Per the germline V gene, CDR1 is SGHAT and CDR2 is FQNNGV. This CDR3 spans 15 amino acids. The germline V and J ends were trimmed by 0 bases and 6 bases, with 12 bases remaining between them. The sequenced sample was peripheral blood. The sequence derives from a woman in her 50s with acute or convalescent COVID-19. The chain uses TRBV11-2 and TRBJ2-1; maybe TRBD2 (6 bases). DNA for the CDR3: TGTGCCAGCAGCTTAGAAATCGGGACTGGCAATGAGCAGTTCTTC. As protein: CASSLEIGTGNEQFF.